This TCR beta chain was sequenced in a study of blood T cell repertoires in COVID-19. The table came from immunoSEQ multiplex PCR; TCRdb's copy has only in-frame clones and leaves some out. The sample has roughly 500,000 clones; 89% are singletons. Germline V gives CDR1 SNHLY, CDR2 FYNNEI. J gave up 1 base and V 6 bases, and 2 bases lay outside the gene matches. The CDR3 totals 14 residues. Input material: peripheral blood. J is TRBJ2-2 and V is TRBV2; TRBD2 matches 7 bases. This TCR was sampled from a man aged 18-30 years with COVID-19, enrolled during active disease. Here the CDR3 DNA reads TGTGCCAGCAGGCTAGCGGAGAACACCGGGGAGCTGTTTTTT. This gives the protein CASRLAENTGELFF. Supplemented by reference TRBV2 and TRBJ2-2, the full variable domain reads EPEVTQTPSHQVTQMGQEVILRCVPISNHLYFYWYRQILGQKVEFLVSFYNNEISEKSEIFDDQFSVERPDGSNFTLKIRSTKLEDSAMYFCASRLAENTGELFFGEGSRLTVL.